This entry lists 28 T cell receptor beta chains sequenced from one sample in a study of spatial heterogeneity in lung cancer. The study, taken as a whole, reports: Mutation counts in tumors were tracked by counts of expanded intratumoral alpha and beta TCRs.

These receptors lack a known antigen. TCRdb redid the calling of the 5' RACE reads with MiXCR, one entry per CDR3 protein. The sample shows about 13,000 distinct CDR3 sequences, about 3.2% of them seen only once. As to time point: sample taken at primary tumor resection. The starting material was lung tumor tissue, obtained at surgery. The origin of the receptors is a male donor with early-stage non-small cell lung cancer.

This clonotype was found many times. V is TRBV4-2 and J is TRBJ1-6; tentative D call: TRBD1 (6 bases). Trimming cost V 0 bases and J 10 bases, with 13 bases left between them. This CDR3 is built from 15 residues. CDR1 and CDR2 from the germline V gene are LGHNA and YNFKEQ. CDR3 DNA sequence: TGTGCCAGCAGCCAAGATCAAGGGGGTAGCTCACCCCTCCACTTT. Residues: CASSQDQGGSSPLHF.

This clonotype was counted many times. The junction shows a germline mismatch at one end, possibly a read error. The V gene is TRBV7-7, the J gene TRBJ1-6; D ambiguous. CDR3 length: 13 amino acids. Germline CDR1 reads SSHAT; CDR2 reads FNYEAQ (reference sequence). CDR3 bases: TGTGCTAGCAGCCCCGCGCCGAACTCACCCCTCCACTTT. Residues: CASSPAPNSPLHF. Variable domain in full (rest from reference TRBV7-7 and TRBJ1-6): GAGVSQSPRYKVTKRGQDVTLRCDPISSHATLYWYQQALGQGPEFLTYFNYEAQPDKSGLPSDRFSAERPEGSISTLTIQRTEQRDSAMYRCASSPAPNSPLHFGNGTRLTVT.

This clonotype was recorded at least ten times. The chain has TRBV6-6 and TRBJ2-7, with TRBD2 matching 10 bases. Per the germline V gene, CDR1 is MNHNY and CDR2 is SVGAGI (reference sequence). Trimming at V came to 7 bases and at J to 1 base, leaving 7 bases not matched to a gene. The CDR3 spans 15 residues. The CDR3 protein is CASNTGAGGSYEQYF. CDR3 nucleotides: TGTGCCAGCAATACAGGAGCGGGGGGGTCCTACGAGCAGTACTTC.

The sample holds many counts of this clonotype. The chain is built from TRBV7-2 and TRBJ1-1; D is unresolved. Germline lookup yields CDR1 SGHTA and CDR2 FQGNSA. Trimming stripped 3 bases from V and 4 bases from J, with 6 bases between. The CDR3 has 12 residues. The CDR3 region is CASSFWSTEAFF. CDR3 bases: TGTGCCAGCAGCTTCTGGTCCACTGAAGCTTTCTTT. The full variable domain, completed using reference TRBV7-2 and TRBJ1-1, is GAGVSQSPSNKVTEKGKDVELRCDPISGHTALYWYRQSLGQGLEFLIYFQGNSAPDKSGLPSDRFSAERTGGSVSTLTIQRTQQEDSAVYLCASSFWSTEAFFGQGTRLTVV.

By share of the sample, this clonotype is medium-sized (0.01 to 0.1%). V is TRBV4-1 and J is TRBJ2-3; D gene ambiguous. The germline V gene has CDR1 MGHRA and CDR2 YSYEKL. The CDR3 extends over 13 amino acids. V gave up 0 bases and J gave up 8 bases, with 9 bases separating them. The CDR3 DNA follows: TGCGCCAGCAGCCAAGAACCGTCTGGTACGCAGTATTTT. This codes for CASSQEPSGTQYF.

This clonotype has a handful of counts. CDR3 loop: CASSRSGGTETQYF. The CDR3 DNA sequence: TGTGCCAGCAGCCGTAGCGGGGGGACTGAGACCCAGTACTTC. The chain employs TRBV12-3 or TRBV12-4 and TRBJ2-5; TRBD2 matches 10 bases. There are 14 residues in the CDR3. The V gene end was trimmed by 6 bases and the J gene end by 5 bases; junction bases not matched to a gene: 6.

This clonotype has at least ten counts. The chain employs TRBV12-3 or TRBV12-4 and TRBJ1-2; D is uncertain. The CDR3 spans 14 residues. V gave up 2 bases and J gave up 4 bases, with 11 bases separating them. DNA of the CDR3: TGTGCCAGCAGTTTAAGGCTGACAAGCTATGGCTACACCTTC. Protein product: CASSLRLTSYGYTF.

The chain combines TRBV27 with TRBJ2-7; D not resolved. The CDR3 contains 12 residues. Between the trimmed V and J ends, which lost 5 bases and 0 bases, there was a span of 5 bases. Germline values: CDR1 MNHEY, CDR2 SMNVEV (reference sequence). In DNA form, the CDR3 reads TGTGCCAGCAGTCACAGCTCCTACGAGCAGTACTTC. Protein sequence: CASSHSSYEQYF.

This clonotype was detected many times. The chain recombines TRBV5-4 with TRBJ2-3, with 7 bases identical to TRBD2. The CDR3 sequence is 16 residues long. V gave up 5 bases and J gave up 5 bases; unmatched junction bases: 14. From germline, CDR1 is SGHNT and CDR2 YYREEE (reference sequence). In nucleotides, the CDR3 is TGTGCCAGCAGTCGCGCCTTTGCGGGGGACGTAGATACGCAGTATTTT. Its protein is CASSRAFAGDVDTQYF.

In its sample, this clonotype was seen many times. J is TRBJ1-3 and V is TRBV12-3 or TRBV12-4, with D unresolved. This CDR3 spans 14 amino acids. Trimming cost V 7 bases and J 0 bases, with 10 bases left between them. The CDR3 nucleotides read TGTGCCAGCACTCAGCTGAGCTCTGGAAACACCATATATTTT. It specifies CASTQLSSGNTIYF.

This clonotype was seen at least ten times. This chain links TRBV30 with TRBJ2-2; weak D call: TRBD1 (5 bases). Per germline, CDR1 GTSNPN and CDR2 SVGIG (reference sequence). This CDR3 region has 15 residues. V shed 2 bases and J shed 5 bases, with 15 bases lying between them. The CDR3 here is CAWSPPRVRTGELFF. The DNA for the CDR3 is TGTGCCTGGAGTCCCCCCAGGGTACGGACCGGGGAGCTGTTTTTT. Looking up the rest from reference TRBV30 and TRBJ2-2 gives the full variable domain: SQTIHQWPATLVQPVGSPLSLECTVEGTSNPNLYWYRQAAGRGLQLLFYSVGIGQISSEVPQNLSASRPQDRQFILSSKKLLLSDSGFYLCAWSPPRVRTGELFFGEGSRLTVL.

By proportion, this clonotype is large. The chain has TRBV12-3 or TRBV12-4 and TRBJ2-3; D unclear. This CDR3 comprises 16 residues. Trimming stripped 2 bases from V and 0 bases from J, with 12 bases between. The CDR3 protein is CASSLLGRTSTDTQYF. The CDR3 DNA follows: TGTGCCAGCAGTTTATTGGGCAGAACTAGCACAGATACGCAGTATTTT.

This clonotype was seen repeatedly, ten times or more. The chain joins TRBV4-2 to TRBJ1-1; no clear D. The CDR3 extends over 14 amino acids. Trimming cost V 2 bases and J 5 bases, with 12 bases left between them. CDR1 LGHNA and CDR2 YNFKEQ come from the germline V gene. In DNA form, the CDR3 reads TGTGCCAGCAGCCAATTTTCCGCTGGGACTGAAGCTTTCTTT. This codes for CASSQFSAGTEAFF.

This clonotype is classed as medium-sized (0.01 to 0.1%). The J gene is TRBJ2-3, the V gene TRBV6-1; D may be TRBD2 (6 bases). Trimming took 3 bases from V and 0 from J, leaving 10 bases between them. Germline values: CDR1 MNHNS, CDR2 SASEGT. The CDR3 runs to 15 residues. CDR3 bases: TGTGCCAGCAGTGACGCGGGGAAGAGCACAGATACGCAGTATTTT. It yields the protein CASSDAGKSTDTQYF.

This clonotype was counted at least ten times. This chain connects TRBV7-2 to TRBJ2-1, with TRBD1 identical over 8 bases. The CDR3 covers 18 residues. In germline, CDR1 is SGHTA, CDR2 FQGNSA. V dropped 2 bases and J dropped 0; count of bases not matched to a gene: 9. Here the CDR3 DNA reads TGTGCCAGCAGCTTATTTTTTACCGGGACAGGCTCCTACAATGAGCAGTTCTTC. Translating it yields CASSLFFTGTGSYNEQFF.

This clonotype was found a few times. This chain joins TRBV19 and TRBJ1-2, with D perhaps matching TRBD1 (5 bases). The V end lost 6 bases, the J end lost 0 bases, and 8 bases lay between the germline ends. The CDR3 is 13 residues long. CDR1 is LNHDA and CDR2 is SQIVND in the germline V gene (reference sequence). This chain's CDR3 is CASSRGTNYGYTF. In DNA, the CDR3 is TGTGCCAGTAGCCGGGGCACTAACTATGGCTACACCTTC.

This clonotype was recorded at least ten times. This chain uses TRBV27 with TRBJ2-1; maybe TRBD1 (7 bases). The V end was cut by 3 bases, the J end by 7 bases, with 13 bases between. The CDR3 sequence is 14 residues long. Germline CDR1 and CDR2: MNHEY and SMNVEV (reference sequence). In DNA, the CDR3 is TGTGCCAGCAGTTTCCAGGGGGGTCTGAATGAGCAGTTCTTC. This gives the protein CASSFQGGLNEQFF.

This clonotype is classed as medium-sized. The chain couples TRBV5-1 to TRBJ1-6, with D possibly TRBD1 on 5 matching bases. V lost 2 bases and J lost 4, with 10 bases in between. The germline CDR1 and CDR2 sequences are SGHRS and YFSETQ. This CDR3 region has 15 residues. The CDR3 sequence: CASSLEGVYNSPLHF. As DNA, the CDR3 is TGCGCCAGCAGCTTAGAAGGGGTTTATAATTCACCCCTCCACTTT.

At least ten counts were recorded for this clonotype. V is TRBV6-5 and J is TRBJ2-1; D is possibly TRBD2 (6 bases). The V end was cut by 8 bases, the J end by 5 bases, with 10 bases between. The CDR3 has 12 amino acids. Germline CDR1 and CDR2: MNHEY and SVGAGI. The CDR3 bases are TGTGCCAGCCACACGGGGGACAATGAGCAGTTCTTC. It translates to CASHTGDNEQFF.

Remarks on this clonotype: A clone one base away is much larger, so this may be a read error. The chain's CDR3 is CASSLGGELSYGQYF. The CDR3 DNA reads as TGTGCCAGCAGCTTGGGCGGCGAACTCTCCTACGGGCAGTACTTC. This rearrangement joins TRBV5-4 to TRBJ2-7; no definite D call. CDR1 is SGHNT, CDR2 YYREEE, per germline (reference sequence). The CDR3 extends over 15 amino acids.

This clonotype occurred many times. CDR3 region: CASSLRDRVNGELFF. CDR3 nucleotide sequence: TGTGCCAGCAGTTTAAGAGACAGGGTCAACGGGGAGCTGTTTTTT. The chain carries TRBV12-3 or TRBV12-4 and TRBJ2-2, with 7 bases aligning to TRBD1. The CDR3 runs 15 residues. J gave up 7 bases and V 2 bases, and 7 bases lay outside the gene matches.

This clonotype was seen repeatedly, ten times or more. The gene calls are TRBV7-2 and TRBJ2-5, with D maybe TRBD1 (5 bases). The CDR3 is 17 residues long. Germline lookup yields CDR1 SGHTA and CDR2 FQGNSA. Trimming pared 3 bases from V and 2 bases from J, leaving 19 bases between. Here the CDR3 reads CASSFRAEVPQQETQYF. The CDR3 DNA follows: TGTGCCAGCAGCTTCAGGGCAGAGGTCCCGCAACAAGAGACCCAGTACTTC. The full variable domain, in which reference TRBV7-2 and TRBJ2-5 provide the parts outside the CDR3, is GAGVSQSPSNKVTEKGKDVELRCDPISGHTALYWYRQSLGQGLEFLIYFQGNSAPDKSGLPSDRFSAERTGGSVSTLTIQRTQQEDSAVYLCASSFRAEVPQQETQYFGPGTRLLVL.

At least ten counts were recorded for this clonotype. The chain couples TRBV11-2 to TRBJ1-2; D not resolved. The CDR3 extends over 15 amino acids. V was shortened by 1 base and J by 3 bases, with 12 bases between the two germline ends. CDR1 and CDR2 from the germline V gene are SGHAT and FQNNGV. The CDR3 protein is CASSLGGGGYYGYTF. Written as DNA, the CDR3 is TGTGCCAGCAGCTTAGGGGGAGGAGGCTACTATGGCTACACCTTC.

This clonotype was counted only a few times. One base away lies a much larger clone, so this may be a sequencing read error. The CDR3 loop is CASSLEGPAYNSPLNF. The CDR3 DNA follows: TGTGCCAGCAGCCTAGAGGGACCGGCGTATAATTCACCCCTCAACTTT. This sequence joins TRBV12-3 or TRBV12-4 and TRBJ1-6; a weak D match, TRBD1 (5 bases). The CDR3 has 16 amino acids.

This clonotype was observed many times. The gene calls are TRBV21-1 and TRBJ2-1. TRBV21-1 is a pseudogene. The CDR3 covers 17 residues. Written as DNA, the CDR3 is TGTGCCAGCAGCAAAGCGCTCGGACCTAGCTCCTACAATGAGCAGTTCTTC. Protein: CASSKALGPSSYNEQFF.

This clonotype turned up a few times. The chain couples TRBV6-2 or TRBV6-3 to TRBJ2-7, with unresolved D. Per germline, CDR1 MNHEY and CDR2 SVGEGT. CDR3 length equals 11 residues. V lost 6 bases and J 0 bases, leaving 3 bases between the germline ends. The CDR3 loop is CASRVSYEQYF. The CDR3 nucleotides read TGTGCCAGCAGGGTCTCCTACGAGCAGTACTTC.

This clonotype was counted only a few times. This chain links TRBV10-3 with TRBJ2-3, with TRBD2 identical over 9 bases. From germline, CDR1 is ENHRY and CDR2 SYGVKD. J lost 6 bases, V lost 8 bases, and 9 bases had no gene match. This CDR3 is 14 amino acids long. The CDR3, as DNA: TGTGCCATCCGCCCTAGCGGGGCTGACGATACGCAGTATTTT. Its translation: CAIRPSGADDTQYF.

This clonotype was detected only a few times. The chain employs TRBV9 and TRBJ2-3; D is unclear. Germline assignment: CDR1 SGDLS and CDR2 YYNGEE. V was clipped by 0 bases and J by 5 bases, with 13 bases between them. CDR3 length: 15 amino acids. The CDR3 region has the DNA TGTGCCAGCAGCGTAGGACCCGAAGGGTTAGATACGCAGTATTTT. It is translated as CASSVGPEGLDTQYF.